This T cell receptor beta chain derives from a study of T-cell reconstitution after alpha-beta-depleted transplantation in children. This clonotype was counted a few times. This CDR3 spans 12 amino acids. Germline CDR1 reads SQVTM; CDR2 reads ANQGSEA. The V end lost 3 bases, the J end lost 5 bases, and 10 bases lay between the germline ends. TCRbeta library construction was performed incorporating unique molecular identifiers. TCRdb independently ran MiXCR on the PCR reads; one entry per CDR3 protein. The sample lists about 500,000 distinct CDR3 sequences; around a third were seen once. The genes are TRBV29-1 and TRBJ1-1; no clear D gene. This TCR was recovered from a human donor who donated a stem cell graft to a child with aplastic anemia. Sequenced here: PBMCs from the stem cell graft donor, sampled from the stem cell graft. CDR3 DNA: TGCAGCGTTGAGTCGGCCACAACTGAAGCTTTCTTT. It codes for CSVESATTEAFF.